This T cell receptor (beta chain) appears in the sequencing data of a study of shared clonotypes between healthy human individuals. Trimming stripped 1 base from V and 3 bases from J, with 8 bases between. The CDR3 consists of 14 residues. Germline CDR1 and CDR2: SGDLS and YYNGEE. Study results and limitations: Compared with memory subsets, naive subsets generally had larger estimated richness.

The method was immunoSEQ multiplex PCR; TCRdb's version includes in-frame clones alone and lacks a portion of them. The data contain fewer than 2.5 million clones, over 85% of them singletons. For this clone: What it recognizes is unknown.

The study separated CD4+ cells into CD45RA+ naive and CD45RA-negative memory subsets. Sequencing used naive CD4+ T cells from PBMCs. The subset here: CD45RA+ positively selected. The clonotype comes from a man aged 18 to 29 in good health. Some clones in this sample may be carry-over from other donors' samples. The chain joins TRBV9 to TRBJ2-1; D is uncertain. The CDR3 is CASSVPPNYNEQFF. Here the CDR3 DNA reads TGTGCCAGCAGCGTACCACCGAACTACAATGAGCAGTTCTTC.